This passage covers 8 T cell receptor beta chains from one sample sequenced in a study of CD8+ T cells in alopecia areata. It was cDNA, reverse transcribed from extracted RNA, that served as the sequencing template. The method was immunoSEQ multiplex PCR; TCRdb's version includes in-frame clones alone and lacks a portion of them. This sample yields roughly 150,000 clones, of which roughly 50% are seen a single time; about 4.4% belongs to the top ten. Source material: CD4+ T cells sorted from blood. Source of these receptors: a human donor in good health.

J is TRBJ2-1 and V is TRBV6-5; no definite D call. In germline, CDR1 is MNHEY, CDR2 SVGAGI. V was clipped by 3 bases and J by 7 bases, with 19 bases between them. This CDR3 contains 16 residues. The CDR3 sequence: CASSYESVTGRNEQFF. CDR3 bases: TGTGCCAGCAGTTATGAGTCGGTCACCGGGCGGAATGAGCAGTTCTTC.

The sample holds a few counts of this clone. The rearrangement uses TRBV29-1 and TRBJ1-2, with D perhaps matching TRBD1 (5 bases). Looked up from germline, CDR1 is SQVTM and CDR2 is ANQGSEA. Trimming cost V 4 bases and J 0 bases, with 18 bases left between them. CDR3 length: 16 amino acids. The CDR3 DNA sequence: TGCAGCGTTGGGGGACCAGGACTGCAAACTAACTATGGCTACACCTTC. Protein sequence: CSVGGPGLQTNYGYTF. The full variable domain, completed using reference TRBV29-1 and TRBJ1-2, is SAVISQKPSRDICQRGTSLTIQCQVDSQVTMMFWYRQQPGQSLTLIATANQGSEATYESGFVIDKFPISRPNLTFSTLTVSNMSPEDSSIYLCSVGGPGLQTNYGYTFGSGTRLTVV.

This clone was seen only a few times. The rearrangement joins TRBV18 to TRBJ2-3; D unclear. Germline V CDR1 and CDR2: KGHSH, LQKENI. The CDR3 is 14 amino acids. The V gene lost 5 bases and the J gene lost 6 bases, with 15 bases spanning the gap. CDR3 region: CASSNRVPSDTQYF. The CDR3 nucleotides are TGTGCCAGCTCAAACCGGGTCCCGTCGGATACGCAGTATTTT.

V is TRBV6-5 and J is TRBJ1-4; perhaps TRBD1 as D (5 bases). V lost 5 bases to trimming and J lost 5 bases, with 12 bases between them. There are 14 residues in the CDR3. The germline CDR1 and CDR2 sequences are MNHEY and SVGAGI. CDR3 coding DNA: TGTGCCAGCAGTGGGGTGGCAGGGAATGAAAAACTGTTTTTT. This translates into CASSGVAGNEKLFF.

The chain couples TRBV4-1 to TRBJ1-1, with D perhaps matching TRBD1 (6 bases). V was shortened by 6 bases and J by 5 bases, with 16 bases between the two germline ends. Germline assignment: CDR1 MGHRA and CDR2 YSYEKL. This CDR3 contains 14 residues. The CDR3 nucleotides are TGCGCCAGCAGAAACAGGGCCGAAAGGACTGAAGCTTTCTTT. As protein: CASRNRAERTEAFF.

This clone showed up just a few times. The chain has TRBV5-4 and TRBJ1-2; D not resolved. There are 15 residues in the CDR3. V lost 3 bases to trimming and J lost 4 bases, with 16 bases between them. Germline V gene sequence: CDR1 SGHNT, CDR2 YYREEE (reference sequence). Here the CDR3 DNA reads TGTGCCAGCAGCTACGGGAGGCTGGAGCCCTATGGCTACACCTTC. Protein product: CASSYGRLEPYGYTF.

This clone has more than one count but fewer than ten. The rearrangement links TRBV2 to TRBJ2-3; unclear D gene. Trimming left V 6 bases short and J 1 base short, with 5 bases between. The germline CDR1 and CDR2 sequences are SNHLY and FYNNEI. CDR3 length equals 12 residues. The CDR3 spells CASRWGTDTQYF. The DNA of the CDR3 is TGTGCCAGCAGGTGGGGCACAGATACGCAGTATTTT.

This clone was observed a handful of times. J is TRBJ2-7 and V is TRBV4-2; maybe TRBD2 (8 bases). Germline values: CDR1 LGHNA, CDR2 YNFKEQ. Trimming pared 4 bases from V and 3 bases from J, leaving 19 bases between. The CDR3 extends over 16 amino acids. Here the CDR3 DNA reads TGTGCCAGCAGCCGGGGACTAGGGGGCTTCGACTACGAGCAGTACTTC. It specifies CASSRGLGGFDYEQYF.